Presented here are 2 T cell receptor beta chains from one specimen sequenced in a study of T cell repertoires in enteric fever. TCRdb fed the reads into MiXCR, producing one record per CDR3 protein. The table lists fewer than 2,000 distinct CDR3 sequences, around a third of them singletons. Sample: CCR7- CD38- CD4+ T cells from PBMCs. The receptors were sampled from a human donor with Salmonella enteric fever, either typhoid or paratyphoid (not recorded which).

J is TRBJ1-3 and V is TRBV7-9; unclear D gene. This CDR3 spans 14 amino acids. Germline lookup yields CDR1 SEHNR and CDR2 FQNEAQ (reference sequence). V lost 4 bases and J 0 bases, leaving 7 bases between the germline ends. The CDR3 protein is CASSSGLSGNTIYF. The CDR3 DNA is TGTGCCAGCAGCTCAGGTCTCTCTGGAAACACCATATATTTT. Supplemented by reference TRBV7-9 and TRBJ1-3, the full variable domain reads DTGVSQNPRHKITKRGQNVTFRCDPISEHNRLYWYRQTLGQGPEFLTYFQNEAQLEKSRLLSDRFSAERPKGSFSTLEIQRTEQGDSAMYLCASSSGLSGNTIYFGEGSWLTVV.

In its sample, this clonotype is large. The rearrangement links TRBV5-1 to TRBJ2-2, with 9 positions matching TRBD1. The germline CDR1 and CDR2 sequences are SGHRS and YFSETQ. The CDR3 is 15 residues long. Unmatched junction bases numbered 5, after V lost 4 bases and J lost 4 bases. This CDR3 is CASSPDRGGTGELFF. The CDR3 nucleotides are TGCGCCAGCAGCCCGGACAGGGGAGGCACCGGGGAGCTGTTTTTT.